The following is a T cell receptor (beta chain) sequence with its context. Its antigen is currently unknown. Unmatched junction bases numbered 3, after V lost 6 bases and J lost 3 bases. The CDR3 has 13 amino acids. CDR1 MNHEY and CDR2 SVGAGI come from the germline V gene. The data were obtained in a study of T cell clonotyping in hematopoietic cell transplantation. Study at large: Pretransplant recipient samples were taken after cytoreduction. Study-wide results and caveats: Pathologically expanded recipient clonotypes increased progressively from day 30 to day 180 as diversity fell. No sorting was done, leaving CD4 and CD8 contributions mixed.

Here immunoSEQ multiplex PCR was the method, and the copy in TCRdb shows in-frame clones only, minus some. The sample comprises 25,000 to 30,000 clones, roughly 88% of which are singletons, and about a quarter rests with the top ten. Time point in this sample: recipient sample about 28 days before transplant, after cytoreduction. Recipient blood drawn about 28 days pretransplant and days 30, 100, 180 after. This TCR was recovered from a woman aged 55-75 years with acute myeloid leukemia. Some clones in this sample may be carry-over from other donors' samples. The source material was peripheral blood mononuclear cells, sampled before stem cell transplant. The chain joins TRBV6-5 to TRBJ2-7, with 9 bases aligning to TRBD1. The CDR3 protein is CASSGTGIYEQYF. Here the CDR3 DNA reads TGTGCCAGCAGCGGGACAGGGATCTACGAGCAGTACTTC.